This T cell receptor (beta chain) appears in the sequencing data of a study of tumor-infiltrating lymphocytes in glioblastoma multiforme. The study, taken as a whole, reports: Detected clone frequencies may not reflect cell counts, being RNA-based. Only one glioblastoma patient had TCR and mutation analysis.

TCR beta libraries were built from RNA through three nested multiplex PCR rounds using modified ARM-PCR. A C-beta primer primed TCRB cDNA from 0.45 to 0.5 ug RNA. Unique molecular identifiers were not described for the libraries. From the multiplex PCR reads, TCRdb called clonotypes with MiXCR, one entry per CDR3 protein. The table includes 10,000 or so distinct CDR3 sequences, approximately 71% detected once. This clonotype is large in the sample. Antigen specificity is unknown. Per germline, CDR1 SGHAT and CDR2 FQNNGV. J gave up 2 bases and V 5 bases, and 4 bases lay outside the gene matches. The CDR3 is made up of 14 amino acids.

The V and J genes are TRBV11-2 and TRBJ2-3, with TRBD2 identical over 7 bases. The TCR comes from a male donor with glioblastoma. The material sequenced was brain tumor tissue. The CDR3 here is CASSLGGYTDTQYF. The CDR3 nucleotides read TGTGCCAGCAGCCTGGGAGGGTACACAGATACGCAGTATTTT.